A selection of T cell receptor beta chains follows, all from one sample in a study of T cell clones after liver transplantation. The table came from immunoSEQ multiplex PCR; TCRdb's copy has only in-frame clones and leaves some out. The sample records roughly 57,000 clones, roughly two thirds being singletons. The specimen comprised CD4+ T cells from blood, sampled before liver transplant. Receptor source: a human donor who received a liver transplant. CDR3s include the opening cysteine and the closing phenylalanine or tryptophan. Fields, in order: CDR3 protein, clone size, V gene, D gene, J gene. D genes are given only for firm matches. Some rows have no size entry. The others give once, few or many, or a class for an expanded clone.

CASSERGPNYGYTF	many	TRBV2	-	TRBJ1-2
CASSLNRGLNEKLFF	-	TRBV9	TRBD1	TRBJ1-4
CASRGPGGDTQYF	-	TRBV28	-	TRBJ2-3
CASRPGGSSYEQYF	-	TRBV28	-	TRBJ2-7
CASSLAASGGAGYNEQFF	-	TRBV11-2	TRBD2	TRBJ2-1
CASSQGQGVNSPLHF	many	TRBV4-2	TRBD1	TRBJ1-6
CASSLPGDYGYTF	-	TRBV2	-	TRBJ1-2
CASSPPGRNNSPLHF	-	TRBV18	-	TRBJ1-6
CSVPRAGSYGYTF	-	TRBV29-1	-	TRBJ1-2
CATSRDGVPSYEQYF	once	TRBV15	-	TRBJ2-7
CASSLEASGGQYF	-	TRBV5-1	TRBD2	TRBJ2-7
CASRGRGVNEQFF	-	TRBV10-2	-	TRBJ2-1
CASRGGQGTDTQYF	once	TRBV2	TRBD1	TRBJ2-3
CASSLSAQGQPQHF	few	TRBV7-2	-	TRBJ1-5
CASSLTVPGTGGSSNQPQHF	-	TRBV28	TRBD1	TRBJ1-5
CASSVDLRGSGNTIYF	-	TRBV9	-	TRBJ1-3